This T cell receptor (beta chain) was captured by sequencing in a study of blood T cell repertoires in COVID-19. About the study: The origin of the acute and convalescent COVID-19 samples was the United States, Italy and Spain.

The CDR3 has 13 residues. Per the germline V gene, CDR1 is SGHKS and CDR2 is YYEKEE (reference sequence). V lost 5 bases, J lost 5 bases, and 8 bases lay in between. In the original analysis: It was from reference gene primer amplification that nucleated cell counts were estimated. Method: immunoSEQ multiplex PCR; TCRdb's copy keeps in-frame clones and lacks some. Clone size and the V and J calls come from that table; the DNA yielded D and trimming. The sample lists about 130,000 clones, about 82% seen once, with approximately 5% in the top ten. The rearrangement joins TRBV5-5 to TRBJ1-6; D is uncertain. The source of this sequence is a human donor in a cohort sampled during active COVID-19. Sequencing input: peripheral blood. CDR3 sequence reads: CASRVSNNSPLHF. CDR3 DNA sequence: TGTGCCAGCAGGGTGAGCAATAATTCACCCCTCCACTTT.